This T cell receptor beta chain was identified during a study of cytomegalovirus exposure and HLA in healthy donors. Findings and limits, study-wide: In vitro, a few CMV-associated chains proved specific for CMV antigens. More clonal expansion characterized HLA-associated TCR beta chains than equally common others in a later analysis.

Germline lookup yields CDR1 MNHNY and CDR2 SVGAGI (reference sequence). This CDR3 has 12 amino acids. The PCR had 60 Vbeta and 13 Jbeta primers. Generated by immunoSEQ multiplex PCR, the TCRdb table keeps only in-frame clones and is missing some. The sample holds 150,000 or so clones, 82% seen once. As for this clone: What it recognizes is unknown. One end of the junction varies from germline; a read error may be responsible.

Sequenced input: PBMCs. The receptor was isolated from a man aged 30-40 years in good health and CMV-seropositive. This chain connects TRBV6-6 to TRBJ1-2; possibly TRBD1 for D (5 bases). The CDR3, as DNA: TGTGCCAGTAGTTCGGAGGGGTATGGCTACACCTTC. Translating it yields CASSSEGYGYTF.